This T cell receptor beta chain emerged from a study of T-cell memory formation after mild COVID-19. Study details: In these data, TCR clusters were largely donor specific.

Notes on the study in general: Memory from before infection featured some responding clones, which suggests cross-reactive memory joined.

Each CDR3 protein is one row after TCRdb ran MiXCR on the 5' RACE reads. The table lists 580,000 or so distinct CDR3 sequences, 17% of them singletons. This clonotype was detected many times. As yet, its antigen is unknown. The CDR3 has 18 residues. Germline CDR1 reads MNHEY; CDR2 reads SVGAGI. V lost 0 bases, J lost 2 bases, and 18 bases lay in between. The rearrangement links TRBV6-5 to TRBJ2-3; possible D gene TRBD2, 6 bases. This receptor was obtained from an adult woman who had mild COVID-19 (a few samples of this study predate the infection). Cell type and time point are not known. The material sequenced was PBMCs or a T cell subset sorted from them (not recorded which). The CDR3: CASSYSSGSGILTDTQYF. Here the CDR3 DNA reads TGTGCCAGCAGTTACTCGAGTGGTAGCGGAATCCTCACAGATACGCAGTATTTT.